This T cell receptor (beta chain) appears in the sequencing data of a study of control samples from healthy donors and cancer patients. In this sample, this clone turned up once. Sequencing was performed with immunoSEQ multiplex PCR; in TCRdb, only in-frame clones are kept and a portion is missing. The sample carries around 140,000 clones, 90% to 95% recorded once. J was trimmed by 4 bases and V by 4 bases; bases with no gene match: 9. The CDR3 sequence is 15 residues long. CDR1 SGHVS and CDR2 FQNEAQ come from the germline V gene. The source is a man aged 35 to 55 in good health. The rearrangement uses TRBV7-8 and TRBJ2-5; 7 nucleotides match TRBD1. Material: blood. The CDR3 DNA sequence: TGTGCCAGCAGCTCGGCGACAGGGTTGGGAGAGACCCAGTACTTC. Translation gives CASSSATGLGETQYF. Full variable domain (remainder filled in from reference TRBV7-8 and TRBJ2-5): GAGVSQSPRYKVAKRGQDVALRCDPISGHVSLFWYQQALGQGPEFLTYFQNEAQLDKSGLPSDRFFAERPEGSVSTLKIQRTQQEDSAVYLCASSSATGLGETQYFGPGTRLLVL.